Below are 26 T cell receptor beta chains sequenced from a single sample in a study of T cells after yellow fever vaccination. TCRdb passed the 5' RACE reads through MiXCR, listing each CDR3 protein once. The sample comprises some 300,000 distinct CDR3 sequences, about 10% of which are singletons, and 3.3% rests with the top ten. The source material was CD4+ T cells sorted from PBMCs, sampled 45 days after the yellow fever booster vaccination. Receptor source: a man aged 18-30 years who received the YFV17D yellow fever vaccine.

This clonotype turned up a few times. The chain has TRBV12-3 or TRBV12-4 and TRBJ2-1; the D is unclear. Trimming left V 1 base short and J 6 bases short, with 4 bases between. This CDR3 has 12 residues. The CDR3 reads CASSLGFNEQFF. In nucleotides, the CDR3 is TGTGCCAGCAGTTTAGGTTTCAATGAGCAGTTCTTC.

This clonotype was found many times. This chain connects TRBV2 to TRBJ2-6; D is unclear. Trimming removed 5 bases at V and 0 bases at J, with 11 bases between. Germline assignment: CDR1 SNHLY and CDR2 FYNNEI. The CDR3 totals 16 residues. Here the CDR3 reads CASSPRWSSGANVLTF. The CDR3 DNA reads as TGTGCCAGCAGTCCCAGGTGGAGCTCTGGGGCCAACGTCCTGACTTTC.

This clonotype was detected a few times. V and J are TRBV5-1 and TRBJ2-7, with D perhaps matching TRBD2 (6 bases). Germline V gives CDR1 SGHRS, CDR2 YFSETQ. The CDR3 is 15 amino acids. V shed 6 bases and J shed 2 bases, with 18 bases lying between them. The CDR3 spells CASTPTPGVTYEQYF. CDR3 in DNA: TGCGCCAGCACCCCAACCCCGGGGGTTACCTACGAGCAGTACTTC.

This clonotype was counted between two and nine times. The V call is TRBV7-2, the J call TRBJ1-2, with 7 bases aligning to TRBD1. The germline gives CDR1 SGHTA, CDR2 FQGNSA. V gave up 3 bases and J gave up 6 bases; unmatched junction bases: 10. This CDR3 has 15 residues. The CDR3 nucleotides read TGTGCCAGCAGCTTCAGCCGGGACAGCCCTGATGGCTACACCTTC. It specifies CASSFSRDSPDGYTF.

The genes are TRBV7-3 and TRBJ2-5, with TRBD2 matching 10 bases. The CDR3 has 15 residues. V was clipped by 5 bases and J by 4 bases; unmatched bases: 7. Germline V CDR1 and CDR2: SGHTA, FQGTGA. The CDR3: CASSKLAGYGETQYF. In DNA, the CDR3 is TGTGCCAGCAGCAAACTAGCGGGGTACGGAGAGACCCAGTACTTC.

The rearrangement uses TRBV5-1 and TRBJ1-2, with D maybe TRBD1 (6 bases). The CDR3 extends over 12 amino acids. CDR1 and CDR2 from the germline V gene are SGHRS and YFSETQ. The ends were cut back, 4 bases at V and 12 bases at J, with 16 bases in the middle. CDR3 loop: CASSPWGGEHTF. The CDR3 DNA reads TGCGCCAGCAGCCCATGGGGGGGCGAACACACCTTC.

The chain recombines TRBV7-8 with TRBJ1-4; D ambiguous. The germline gives CDR1 SGHVS, CDR2 FQNEAQ. The CDR3 length is 15 residues. The germline V and J ends were trimmed by 5 bases and 4 bases, with 14 bases remaining between them. This chain's CDR3 is CASSQGPESNEKLFF. The CDR3 DNA is TGTGCCAGCAGCCAAGGTCCGGAAAGTAATGAAAAACTGTTTTTT.

There are a few counts of this clonotype. The V gene is TRBV10-1, the J gene TRBJ2-1; D is perhaps TRBD2 (7 bases). The CDR3 is made up of 13 amino acids. CDR1 is WNHNN, CDR2 SYGVQD, per germline (reference sequence). Trimming pared 4 bases from V and 5 bases from J, leaving 9 bases between. CDR3 DNA: TGCGCCAGCAGTGGCGGGGGCAACAATGAGCAGTTCTTC. It is translated as CASSGGGNNEQFF.

The chain joins TRBV2 to TRBJ2-3, with a possible D match to TRBD1 (6 bases). V lost 2 bases and J lost 2, with 11 bases in between. Germline V gene data show CDR1 as SNHLY and CDR2 as FYNNEI. The CDR3 spans 15 residues. In DNA, the CDR3 is TGTGCCAGCAGTGAAAGGACAGCTTTCACAGATACGCAGTATTTT. Encoded protein: CASSERTAFTDTQYF.

This clonotype has just a few counts. This sequence joins TRBV28 and TRBJ2-3; D remains ambiguous. Trimming removed 4 bases from V and 6 bases from J, with 5 bases in between. There are 11 residues in the CDR3. Germline loops: CDR1 MDHEN, CDR2 SYDVKM. This chain's CDR3 is CASSSEDTQYF. The CDR3 DNA sequence: TGTGCCAGCAGTTCCGAGGATACGCAGTATTTT.

In its sample, this clonotype was seen a few times. The CDR3 here is CASSQEWRGGYTF. The DNA for the CDR3 is TGCGCCAGCAGCCAAGAGTGGCGAGGTGGCTACACCTTC. The chain recombines TRBV4-3 with TRBJ1-2; D call uncertain. The CDR3 is 13 amino acids. CDR1 is LGHNA and CDR2 is YSLEER in the germline V gene. V was clipped by 0 bases and J by 7 bases, with 9 bases between them.

This clonotype was recorded many times. The chain joins TRBV7-2 to TRBJ2-1, with D possibly matching TRBD1 (5 bases). This CDR3 has 14 residues. Trimming pared 5 bases from V and 9 bases from J, leaving 17 bases between. CDR1 and CDR2 from the germline V gene are SGHTA and FQGNSA. CDR3 amino acids: CASSQGFQSGEQFF. The CDR3, as DNA: TGTGCCAGCAGCCAGGGATTCCAATCTGGTGAGCAGTTCTTC.

The V and J genes are TRBV5-1 and TRBJ1-2; 8 bases are a match to TRBD1. The CDR3 is 14 amino acids. Germline V lookup: CDR1 SGHRS, CDR2 YFSETQ. Germline trimming cut 4 bases from V and 5 bases from J; bases unmatched to any gene: 7. The CDR3 DNA follows: TGCGCCAGCAGCGGGCAGGGGGCTGAGTATGGCTACACCTTC. Its protein is CASSGQGAEYGYTF.

This clonotype occurred a few times. This chain links TRBV10-3 with TRBJ1-1; 9 bases are a match to TRBD1. The CDR3 has 13 amino acids. Trimming took 10 bases from V and 6 from J; bases not matched to a gene: 9. The V gene's germline CDR1 is ENHRY and CDR2 SYGVKD. CDR3 sequence (DNA): TGTGCCACCTTCAGGGACAGGGTGGCTGAAGCTTTCTTT. Protein: CATFRDRVAEAFF.

The chain joins TRBV7-2 to TRBJ2-3, with TRBD2 identical over 9 bases. The germline gives CDR1 SGHTA, CDR2 FQGNSA. This CDR3 region has 16 residues. V was clipped by 5 bases and J by 7 bases; unmatched bases: 13. The DNA of the CDR3 is TGTGCCAGCAGCCCCGGCTCGCGGGGGGGCCCAAATACGCAGTATTTT. Its translation is CASSPGSRGGPNTQYF.

This clonotype has just a few counts. The chain is built from TRBV5-1 and TRBJ2-7; 7 positions match TRBD1. The CDR3 is made up of 15 amino acids. Germline lookup yields CDR1 SGHRS and CDR2 YFSETQ. Germline trimming cut 0 bases from V and 1 base from J; bases unmatched to any gene: 4. The CDR3 is CASSLGDRISYEQYF. The CDR3 nucleotides read TGCGCCAGCAGCTTGGGGGACAGAATTTCCTACGAGCAGTACTTC.

This clonotype was observed a handful of times. This CDR3 reads CASSTSRRDTQYF. The CDR3 DNA sequence: TGTGCCAGCAGTACGAGCCGAAGAGATACGCAGTATTTT. The chain uses TRBV6-5 and TRBJ2-3; D call uncertain. This CDR3 has 13 residues. With 5 bases removed from V and 5 bases from J, the gap between germline ends came to 11 bases. Per germline, CDR1 MNHEY and CDR2 SVGAGI.

This clonotype has more than one count but fewer than ten. This chain uses TRBV5-1 with TRBJ1-1; 9 nucleotides align to TRBD1. V lost 4 bases, J lost 4 bases, and 5 bases stayed unmatched. Germline CDR1 reads SGHRS; CDR2 reads YFSETQ. The CDR3 is 14 amino acids. In DNA form, the CDR3 reads TGCGCCAGCAGCACCGGACAGGGGACCACTGAAGCTTTCTTT. It codes for CASSTGQGTTEAFF.

This clonotype was counted between two and nine times. V gene TRBV28 combines with J gene TRBJ2-4; a possible D gene is TRBD2 (6 bases). The CDR3 has 13 amino acids. The V and J ends lost 4 bases and 9 bases respectively, with 13 bases between them. Germline lookup yields CDR1 MDHEN and CDR2 SYDVKM. CDR3 sequence (DNA): TGTGCCAGCAGTTCCCGACTAGGCCCCATTCAGTACTTC. Residues: CASSSRLGPIQYF.

This clonotype was seen at least ten times. The rearrangement joins TRBV5-1 to TRBJ2-2, with TRBD1 matching over 9 bases. Germline V lookup: CDR1 SGHRS, CDR2 YFSETQ. There are 15 residues in the CDR3. V shed 6 bases and J 4 bases; nucleotides not matched to a gene: 7. Here the CDR3 reads CASTSRTGATGELFF. DNA for the CDR3: TGCGCCAGCACCTCCAGGACAGGGGCCACCGGGGAGCTGTTTTTT.

This clonotype was seen repeatedly, ten times or more. This chain links TRBV20-1 with TRBJ2-2, with D possibly being TRBD1 (6 bases). CDR1 DFQATT and CDR2 SNEGSKA come from the germline V gene (reference sequence). The CDR3 runs 13 residues. The V and J ends lost 6 bases and 6 bases respectively, with 14 bases between them. The CDR3 loop is CSASGQGSGELFF. The CDR3, as DNA: TGCAGTGCCTCCGGGCAGGGGTCCGGGGAGCTGTTTTTT.

Only a few counts were recorded for this clonotype. The rearrangement joins TRBV7-2 to TRBJ2-3; 8 bases fit TRBD1. The CDR3 has 15 residues. Germline V gives CDR1 SGHTA, CDR2 FQGNSA. J lost 4 bases, V lost 6 bases, and 9 bases had no gene match. The DNA for the CDR3 is TGTGCCAGCAGATCAGGGGGCGTGAGCGCAGATACGCAGTATTTT. Encoded protein: CASRSGGVSADTQYF.

This clonotype was counted many times. The rearrangement joins TRBV12-3 or TRBV12-4 to TRBJ2-7, with a possible D match to TRBD2 (5 bases). This CDR3 comprises 14 residues. Trimming removed 4 bases at V and 2 bases at J, with 12 bases between. CDR3 DNA sequence: TGTGCCAGCAGTTCATCACGGGGTCCCTACGAGCAGTACGTC. Translated: CASSSSRGPYEQYV.

This clonotype was seen at least ten times. The chain is built from TRBV4-3 and TRBJ2-3; TRBD1 matches at 9 bases. Looked up from germline, CDR1 is LGHNA and CDR2 is YSLEER. Trimming removed 0 bases from V and 6 bases from J; junction bases left unmatched: 13. There are 18 residues in the CDR3. The CDR3 nucleotides read TGCGCCAGCAGCCAAGATATCAGGGACAGGGCAAGGGAGGATACGCAGTATTTT. It codes for CASSQDIRDRAREDTQYF.

J is TRBJ1-5 and V is TRBV4-3; D not certain. Trimming stripped 1 base from V and 0 bases from J, with 4 bases between. From germline, CDR1 is LGHNA and CDR2 YSLEER. This CDR3 is 14 amino acids long. CDR3 in DNA: TGCGCCAGCAGCCAAGTAGGTAGCAATCAGCCCCAGCATTTT. Its translation is CASSQVGSNQPQHF.

As for this clonotype: A much larger clonotype is one base distant, so this may be a read error. The J gene is TRBJ1-2, the V gene TRBV20-1; no reliable D call. The germline V gene has CDR1 DFQATT and CDR2 SNEGSKA (reference sequence). Trimming pared 5 bases from V and 2 bases from J, leaving 6 bases between. This CDR3 region has 11 residues. The CDR3 loop reads CSAPENYGYTF. CDR3 DNA: TGCAGTGCTCCAGAAAACTATGGCTACACCTTC.